This passage covers 31 T cell receptor beta chains from one sample sequenced in a study of blood T cell repertoires in COVID-19. This table comes from immunoSEQ multiplex PCR, and its TCRdb copy is limited to in-frame clones, with some not included. This repertoire shows 110,000 to 150,000 clones, approximately 90% found once; its top ten account for around 2.9%. Sequenced sample: peripheral blood. Receptors were obtained from a woman aged 55-69 years with active COVID-19.

This chain links TRBV24-1 with TRBJ2-3; 8 bases match TRBD1. In germline, CDR1 is KGHDR, CDR2 SFDVKD. The CDR3 is made up of 14 amino acids. V lost 5 bases and J lost 2; bases outside the gene matches: 2. CDR3 nucleotide sequence: TGTGCCACCAGTGGGACAGGGATCACAGATACGCAGTATTTT. Amino acids: CATSGTGITDTQYF.

This clone was observed once. The chain is built from TRBV7-2 and TRBJ2-2; 10 nucleotides agree with TRBD1. Germline values: CDR1 SGHTA, CDR2 FQGNSA. V trimming: 6 bases; J trimming: 6 bases; junction bases outside the gene matches: 7. The CDR3 has 15 residues. CDR3 protein: CASRFRDRGAGELFF. CDR3 nucleotide sequence: TGTGCCAGCAGGTTTCGGGACAGGGGAGCCGGGGAGCTGTTTTTT.

The rearrangement links TRBV14 to TRBJ1-6; D not resolved. The CDR3 extends over 17 amino acids. V was shortened by 0 bases and J by 0 bases, with 9 bases between the two germline ends. Per germline, CDR1 SGHDN and CDR2 FVKESK. CDR3 sequence (DNA): TGTGCCAGCAGCCAAGATTACAGAAACTCCTATAATTCACCCCTCCACTTT. It is translated as CASSQDYRNSYNSPLHF.

The J gene is TRBJ1-4, the V gene TRBV18; D is perhaps TRBD1 (6 bases). The CDR3 is made up of 14 amino acids. Germline V CDR1 and CDR2: KGHSH, LQKENI. The V and J ends lost 6 bases and 5 bases respectively, with 13 bases between them. CDR3 protein: CASSRTVGNEKLFF. The CDR3 DNA sequence: TGTGCCAGCTCGCGGACAGTGGGGAATGAAAAACTGTTTTTT.

The CDR3 nucleotides are TGTGCCAGCAGCATCGGGAGGGCTGAAGCTTTCTTT. As protein: CASSIGRAEAFF. V and J are TRBV6-2 or TRBV6-3 and TRBJ1-1; D not certain. The germline CDR1 and CDR2 sequences are MNHEY and SVGEGT. The CDR3 has 12 residues. Between the trimmed V and J ends, which lost 6 bases and 6 bases, there was a span of 11 bases.

The V call is TRBV10-3, the J call TRBJ1-2; D unclear. Germline V gene sequence: CDR1 ENHRY, CDR2 SYGVKD. CDR3 size: 12 residues. The V gene lost 3 bases and the J gene lost 8 bases, with 10 bases spanning the gap. In nucleotides, the CDR3 is TGTGCCATCAGTGATGACGTGGGCGGCTACACCTTC. This codes for CAISDDVGGYTF.

The chain has TRBV5-1 and TRBJ2-1, with TRBD2 as a possible D gene (5 bases). CDR1 SGHRS and CDR2 YFSETQ come from the germline V gene. V was trimmed by 5 bases and J by 2 bases, leaving 14 bases between them. This CDR3 has 15 amino acids. CDR3 amino acids: CASRNLGATYNEQFF. The CDR3 DNA sequence: TGCGCCAGCAGGAATCTGGGAGCGACCTACAATGAGCAGTTCTTC.

V and J are TRBV11-2 and TRBJ2-1; 9 bases are shared with TRBD2. The CDR3 spans 19 residues. Germline CDR1 reads SGHAT; CDR2 reads FQNNGV. Trimming removed 1 base from V and 5 bases from J; junction bases left unmatched: 15. Here the CDR3 DNA reads TGTGCCAGCAGCTTAGGTCGTCGGGCGGCTAGCGGGGTACACAATGAGCAGTTCTTC. Protein sequence: CASSLGRRAASGVHNEQFF.

The DNA for the CDR3 is TGTGCCAGCAGTTACGCCACTAGCGGGAGCACAGATACGCAGTATTTT. It codes for CASSYATSGSTDTQYF. The chain joins TRBV6-2 or TRBV6-3 to TRBJ2-3, with 9 bases aligning to TRBD2. The germline CDR1 and CDR2 sequences are MNHEY and SVGEGT. The CDR3 spans 16 residues. V lost 2 bases and J lost 0; bases outside the gene matches: 3.

This chain uses TRBV6-1 with TRBJ2-2; 10 bases map to TRBD2. J was trimmed by 4 bases and V by 3 bases; bases with no gene match: 8. This CDR3 comprises 17 residues. Germline CDR1 and CDR2: MNHNS and SASEGT. The chain's CDR3 is CASSDPAAGGVTGELFF. As DNA, the CDR3 is TGTGCCAGCAGTGACCCCGCAGCGGGAGGGGTCACCGGGGAGCTGTTTTTT.

CDR3 nucleotide sequence: TGTGCCAGCAGAAGACCCGCAGGGACCTACGAGCAGTACTTC. It is translated as CASRRPAGTYEQYF. The rearrangement uses TRBV28 and TRBJ2-7; D may be TRBD1 (5 bases). With 6 bases removed from V and 2 bases from J, the gap between germline ends came to 14 bases. The CDR3 spans 14 residues. Germline CDR1 and CDR2: MDHEN and SYDVKM.

This clone was recorded only once. V gene TRBV18 combines with J gene TRBJ2-7; possible D gene TRBD2, 5 bases. CDR3 length: 15 residues. Germline assignment: CDR1 KGHSH and CDR2 LQKENI. V was cut by 1 base and J by 4 bases, with 14 bases left in between. In DNA, the CDR3 is TGTGCCAGCTCACCACTGGCGGAAACGGGATACGAGCAGTACTTC. Its translation is CASSPLAETGYEQYF.

This clone was counted a single time. The rearrangement joins TRBV9 to TRBJ2-6, with 9 bases aligning to TRBD1. V gave up 6 bases and J gave up 2 bases; unmatched junction bases: 3. Germline CDR1 reads SGDLS; CDR2 reads YYNGEE. This CDR3 region has 15 residues. CDR3 sequence reads: CASNNRGPGANVLTF. DNA of the CDR3: TGTGCCAGCAACAACAGGGGGCCTGGGGCCAACGTCCTGACTTTC.

This chain connects TRBV5-4 to TRBJ2-1, with D tentatively TRBD2 (5 bases). Per germline, CDR1 SGHNT and CDR2 YYREEE (reference sequence). Between the trimmed V and J ends, which lost 0 bases and 1 base, there was a span of 5 bases. The CDR3 has 14 amino acids. CDR3 residues: CASSLGLSYNEQFF. For the CDR3, the DNA is TGTGCCAGCAGCTTGGGACTATCCTACAATGAGCAGTTCTTC.

CDR3 region: CASRQTAGSGNTIYF. Here the CDR3 DNA reads TGTGCCAGTAGGCAAACAGCTGGCTCTGGAAACACCATATATTTT. The rearrangement joins TRBV19 to TRBJ1-3; D is uncertain. CDR3 size: 15 residues. Germline V gene sequence: CDR1 LNHDA, CDR2 SQIVND (reference sequence). The V and J ends lost 6 bases and 0 bases respectively, with 12 bases between them.

For the CDR3, the DNA is TGTGCCAGTAGTATAGACAGGGGGCGGACTGAAGCTTTCTTT. Its protein is CASSIDRGRTEAFF. The chain employs TRBV19 and TRBJ1-1, with 8 bases identical to TRBD1. This CDR3 spans 14 amino acids. Unmatched junction bases numbered 2, after V lost 0 bases and J lost 5 bases. Germline V gene sequence: CDR1 LNHDA, CDR2 SQIVND (reference sequence). Supplemented by reference TRBV19 and TRBJ1-1, the full variable domain reads DGGITQSPKYLFRKEGQNVTLSCEQNLNHDAMYWYRQDPGQGLRLIYYSQIVNDFQKGDIAEGYSVSREKKESFPLTVTSAQKNPTAFYLCASSIDRGRTEAFFGQGTRLTVV.

V gene TRBV29-1 combines with J gene TRBJ2-1; 7 bases are shared with TRBD2. CDR3 length equals 15 residues. CDR1 is SQVTM and CDR2 is ANQGSEA in the germline V gene. V gave up 2 bases and J gave up 1 base; unmatched junction bases: 5. CDR3 nucleotides: TGCAGCGTTGAACTAGCGGTCCAATCCTACAATGAGCAGTTCTTC. Its translation is CSVELAVQSYNEQFF.

The J gene is TRBJ2-5, the V gene TRBV4-3; D perhaps matches TRBD2 (6 bases). This CDR3 has 14 amino acids. Germline V gene sequence: CDR1 LGHNA, CDR2 YSLEER. V was clipped by 4 bases and J by 9 bases, with 18 bases between them. The CDR3 DNA sequence: TGCGCCAGCAGCCCGGACCCTCTGGGGGGACCCCAGTACTTC. Its protein product is CASSPDPLGGPQYF.

The J gene is TRBJ2-7, the V gene TRBV27; 8 positions match TRBD1. Germline assignment: CDR1 MNHEY and CDR2 SMNVEV (reference sequence). The CDR3 sequence is 13 residues long. J was trimmed by 2 bases and V by 6 bases; bases with no gene match: 3. CDR3 in amino acids: CASRLQGAYEQYF. The CDR3, as DNA: TGTGCCAGCAGGCTACAGGGGGCCTACGAGCAGTACTTC.

The V call is TRBV19, the J call TRBJ2-6; weak D call: TRBD1 (6 bases). Per the germline V gene, CDR1 is LNHDA and CDR2 is SQIVND (reference sequence). Deletions cut 3 bases from V and 4 bases from J, with 13 bases between. The CDR3 consists of 16 residues. The CDR3 coding sequence is TGTGCCAGTAGTATCGGACAGCTCAGGGGGGCCAACGTCCTGACTTTC. As protein: CASSIGQLRGANVLTF.

The gene calls are TRBV3-1 (or the pseudogene TRBV3-2) and TRBJ1-1, with D possibly being TRBD1 (6 bases). The CDR3 spans 14 residues. Looked up from germline, CDR1 is LGHDT and CDR2 is YNNKEL (reference sequence). V lost 7 bases to trimming and J lost 8 bases, with 20 bases between them. The CDR3 region has the DNA TGTGCCAGCACCAAAGCGGGGGGCATGGCGGAAGCTTTCTTT. Amino acids: CASTKAGGMAEAFF.

This chain connects TRBV7-2 to TRBJ1-6, with D tentatively TRBD1 (6 bases). Trimming took off 3 bases at V and 9 bases at J, with 21 bases between the two ends. The CDR3 covers 17 residues. The germline V gene has CDR1 SGHTA and CDR2 FQGNSA. The CDR3 loop reads CASSFGRIGRGGSPLHF. CDR3 DNA sequence: TGTGCCAGCAGCTTCGGGAGGATAGGCAGGGGCGGTTCACCCCTCCACTTT.

This rearrangement joins TRBV7-9 to TRBJ2-1; possible D gene TRBD1, 6 bases. The CDR3 is 15 residues long. The germline V and J ends were trimmed by 5 bases and 7 bases, with 18 bases remaining between them. Germline lookup yields CDR1 SEHNR and CDR2 FQNEAQ (reference sequence). The CDR3 nucleotides are TGTGCCAGCAGCCCGCAGACAGGTATTAGGAATGAGCAGTTCTTC. Translating it yields CASSPQTGIRNEQFF.

The CDR3: CASSLDSGIQYF. The CDR3 coding sequence is TGTGCCAGCAGCTTAGATTCAGGCATCCAGTACTTC. This rearrangement joins TRBV11-2 to TRBJ2-7; no clear D. The CDR3 runs 12 residues. Germline V gene lookup returns CDR1 SGHAT and CDR2 FQNNGV. Trimming removed 0 bases at V and 10 bases at J, with 10 bases between.

The chain couples TRBV7-3 to TRBJ2-1; 9 bases align to TRBD1. The trim removed 5 bases at V and 7 bases at J, leaving 6 bases unmatched. The CDR3 loop spans 14 amino acids. Germline CDR1 and CDR2: SGHTA and FQGTGA. This CDR3 reads CASSPGTGLNEQFF. The CDR3 nucleotides read TGTGCCAGCAGCCCCGGGACAGGGCTTAATGAGCAGTTCTTC.

The chain uses TRBV5-1 and TRBJ2-5; a weak D match, TRBD1 (5 bases). Germline V gene lookup returns CDR1 SGHRS and CDR2 YFSETQ. There are 14 residues in the CDR3. V gave up 3 bases and J gave up 3 bases, with 12 bases separating them. The CDR3 DNA sequence: TGCGCCAGCAGCTCCGACAGTGGGGAAGAGACCCAGTACTTC. Amino acids: CASSSDSGEETQYF.

The chain links TRBV15 to TRBJ2-3; 7 bases match TRBD2. This CDR3 comprises 17 residues. Germline V gives CDR1 LNHNV, CDR2 YYDKDF (reference sequence). J gave up 1 base and V 4 bases, and 11 bases lay outside the gene matches. CDR3 protein: CATSTASGIRGTDTQYF. CDR3 nucleotide sequence: TGTGCCACCAGCACTGCTAGCGGCATACGGGGCACAGATACGCAGTATTTT.

The chain is built from TRBV6-5 and TRBJ2-2, with TRBD1 matching 7 bases. Germline CDR1 and CDR2: MNHEY and SVGAGI. CDR3 size: 14 residues. The V segment lost 5 bases and the J segment 7 bases; nucleotides outside the gene matches: 7. This CDR3 reads CASSNDRVVGELFF. CDR3 coding DNA: TGTGCCAGCAGTAACGACAGGGTGGTCGGGGAGCTGTTTTTT.

About this clone itself: The sample carries other DNA sequences with the same CDR3. The gene calls are TRBV18 and TRBJ1-1; D possibly corresponds to TRBD1 (5 bases). The V end lost 5 bases, the J end lost 0 bases, and 7 bases lay between the germline ends. Germline V gene data show CDR1 as KGHSH and CDR2 as LQKENI. The CDR3 is 13 residues long. This CDR3 reads CASSATVNTEAFF. The CDR3 region has the DNA TGTGCCAGCTCAGCGACAGTGAACACTGAAGCTTTCTTT.

A few counts support this clone. The same CDR3 is also encoded by other DNA sequences in this sample. The rearrangement uses TRBV12-3 or TRBV12-4 and TRBJ1-5; D remains ambiguous. The length of the CDR3 is 12 residues. V was pared by 4 bases and J by 2 bases, with 3 bases between. CDR3 in amino acids: CASSSGNQPQHF. The CDR3 bases are TGTGCCAGCAGTTCGGGCAATCAGCCCCAGCATTTT.

The chain uses TRBV21-1 and TRBJ2-1; the table gives TRBD2 as D, unverified against the DNA. TRBV21-1 represents a pseudogene. This CDR3 contains 15 residues. The CDR3 protein is CAIPPGLAGHNEQFF. CDR3 sequence (DNA): TGTGCCATTCCACCGGGACTAGCGGGACATAATGAGCAGTTCTTC.